This T cell receptor (beta chain) is drawn from a study of blood T cell repertoires in COVID-19. Study-wide background: Specimens from acute and convalescent COVID-19 originated in the United States, Italy and Spain. T cells, B-cell-depleted T cells, or PBMCs provided the cDNA or gDNA that served as material.

With 5 bases clipped from V and 9 bases from J, the junction kept 4 bases outside the gene matches. Germline-derived CDR1 and CDR2 are MDHEN and SYDVKM. The CDR3 runs to 14 residues. Under the authors' procedure: Reference gene primers were amplified, and this amplification served to estimate nucleated cell counts. Profiled with immunoSEQ multiplex PCR; TCRdb holds only in-frame clones, not every one. V and J calls and clone size are given by that table; D and trimming were obtained from the DNA. Of approximately 210,000 clones in the sample, 80% to 90% were seen once. The V call is TRBV28, the J call TRBJ1-6, with 10 bases aligning to TRBD1. The sequence was collected from a man over 45 with active or convalescent COVID-19. Sequencing was performed on peripheral blood. The CDR3 spells CASSTDRGLSPLHF. The CDR3 DNA follows: TGTGCCAGCAGTACTGACAGGGGGCTTTCACCCCTCCACTTT.